What follows are 15 T cell receptor beta chains derived from one specimen sequenced in a study of T cells in Graves' hyperthyroidism and ophthalmopathy (dated by TCRdb to the late 2010s). The library was obtained by multiplex PCR. Instrument on record: Illumina HiSeq 2000. The TCR beta CDR3 regions were amplified from RNA transcripts. For the first round of RT-PCR on the TCR CDR3, the HTBI primer set was used together with the Qiagen OneStep RT-PCR kit. Through fastp at Q25 and MiXCR, TCRdb rebuilt clones from the public reads, retaining in-frame beta chains. Identical CDR3 protein sequences are pooled into one entry, listed with their most common genes and DNA. The sample includes a few hundred thousand distinct CDR3 sequences, with over 15% observed a single time. About 50% of the sample rests with the top ten. Sequencing input: blood. The receptors stem from a woman in her fifties or sixties with Graves' ophthalmopathy.

The table lists this clonotype with a few counts. In DNA form, the CDR3 reads TGCGCCAGCAGCTTGCAGGGGGCCGAAGAGACCCAGTACTTC. Protein product: CASSLQGAEETQYF. The chain has TRBV5-1 and TRBJ2-5; 8 positions agree with TRBD1. The CDR3 covers 14 residues. Unmatched junction bases numbered 2, after V lost 1 base and J lost 3 bases. Germline V CDR1 and CDR2: SGHRS, YFSETQ. Complete variable domain (other parts from reference TRBV5-1 and TRBJ2-5): KAGVTQTPRYLIKTRGQQVTLSCSPISGHRSVSWYQQTPGQGLQFLFEYFSETQRNKGNFPGRFSGRQFSNSRSEMNVSTLELGDSALYLCASSLQGAEETQYFGPGTRLLVL.

The CDR3 reads CASSQEIGTLWAGELFF. CDR3 sequence (DNA): TGCGCCAGCAGCCAAGAAATCGGGACCCTCTGGGCCGGGGAGCTGTTTTTT. The rearrangement links TRBV4-1 to TRBJ2-2, with D perhaps matching TRBD1 or TRBD2 (5 bases each). Between the trimmed V and J ends, which lost 0 bases and 6 bases, there was a span of 17 bases. The V gene's germline CDR1 is MGHRA and CDR2 YSYEKL. This CDR3 has 17 residues.

The chain has TRBV29-1 and TRBJ2-5, with D hard to call. V shed 6 bases and J shed 0 bases, with 8 bases lying between them. Germline values: CDR1 SQVTM, CDR2 ANQGSEA. This CDR3 spans 12 amino acids. CDR3 loop: CSVTKNQETQYF. The CDR3 DNA reads as TGCAGCGTCACGAAAAACCAAGAGACCCAGTACTTC. Full variable domain (missing parts from reference TRBV29-1 and TRBJ2-5): SAVISQKPSRDICQRGTSLTIQCQVDSQVTMMFWYRQQPGQSLTLIATANQGSEATYESGFVIDKFPISRPNLTFSTLTVSNMSPEDSSIYLCSVTKNQETQYFGPGTRLLVL.

This clonotype was found many times. The genes are TRBV20-1 and TRBJ2-7; 7 bases agree with TRBD1. V shed 5 bases, J shed 0 bases, and the junction held 10 bases outside the gene matches. CDR3 size: 15 residues. The germline gives CDR1 DFQATT, CDR2 SNEGSKA (reference sequence). The CDR3 DNA reads as TGCAGTGCTCAAGCCCTGGGGACAGTCTCCTACGAGCAGTACTTC. Its translation is CSAQALGTVSYEQYF.

Many counts were recorded for this clonotype. The chain employs TRBV20-1 and TRBJ1-5; no definite D call. This CDR3 contains 11 residues. Trimming shortened V by 4 bases and J by 13 bases, and 14 bases separated the two germline ends. Germline-derived CDR1 and CDR2 are DFQATT and SNEGSKA (reference sequence). CDR3 loop: CSATSPYGQHF. In DNA form, the CDR3 reads TGCAGTGCTACATCTCCTTACGGTCAGCATTTT.

This clonotype was detected many times. A read error may be the cause here, since a much bigger clone is one base away. V usage is TRBV20-1 and J usage is TRBJ2-1, with a possible D match to TRBD2 (5 bases). The germline V gene encodes CDR1 DFQATT and CDR2 SNEGSKA (reference sequence). Trimming took 4 bases from V and 2 from J, leaving 15 bases between them. The CDR3 length is 15 residues. CDR3 sequence reads: CSAMIPAEAYNEQFF. The CDR3 DNA follows: TGCAGTGCTATGATACCAGCGGAGGCCTACAATGAGCAGTTCTTC.

This clonotype occurred a few times. The chain carries TRBV5-1 and TRBJ2-5; D ambiguous. This CDR3 is built from 14 residues. With 4 bases removed from V and 5 bases from J, the gap between germline ends came to 15 bases. From germline, CDR1 is SGHRS and CDR2 YFSETQ. The CDR3 DNA follows: TGCGCCAGCAGCCACGGACCCGGGTCGGAGACCCAGTACTTC. It codes for CASSHGPGSETQYF.

In regard to this clonotype: A read error may produce the germline difference seen at one junction end. The CDR3 sequence is CAGSFIRDTYEQYF. CDR3 in DNA: TGTGCCGGCAGTTTTATACGGGACACCTACGAGCAGTACTTC. The gene calls are TRBV12-3 or TRBV12-4 and TRBJ2-7, with a tentative D call TRBD1 (6 bases). CDR3 length: 14 residues.

There are a few counts of this clonotype. V is TRBV19 and J is TRBJ1-5; TRBD1 agrees at 10 bases. This CDR3 is built from 15 residues. The trim removed 1 base at V and 5 bases at J, leaving 2 bases unmatched. Germline values: CDR1 LNHDA, CDR2 SQIVND (reference sequence). The CDR3 region has the DNA TGTGCCAGTAGTATAGGGGACAGGGGATATCAGCCCCAGCATTTT. It codes for CASSIGDRGYQPQHF. Variable domain in full (rest from reference TRBV19 and TRBJ1-5): DGGITQSPKYLFRKEGQNVTLSCEQNLNHDAMYWYRQDPGQGLRLIYYSQIVNDFQKGDIAEGYSVSREKKESFPLTVTSAQKNPTAFYLCASSIGDRGYQPQHFGDGTRLSIL.

This clonotype occurred many times. The V and J genes are TRBV6-1 and TRBJ2-7, with 9 bases that match TRBD1. The germline gives CDR1 MNHNS, CDR2 SASEGT. V lost 6 bases and J lost 4; bases outside the gene matches: 4. The CDR3 spans 13 residues. The CDR3 sequence: CASSHRGQYEQYF. The CDR3 nucleotides read TGTGCCAGCAGCCACAGGGGGCAGTACGAGCAGTACTTC.

V is TRBV7-9 and J is TRBJ2-7, with D perhaps TRBD1 (6 bases). V was clipped by 6 bases and J by 0 bases, with 12 bases between them. The germline V gene encodes CDR1 SEHNR and CDR2 FQNEAQ (reference sequence). The CDR3 is made up of 14 amino acids. CDR3 sequence reads: CASRDDRYSYEQYF. The DNA for the CDR3 is TGTGCCAGCAGAGATGACAGGTACTCCTACGAGCAGTACTTC. The full variable domain, completed using reference TRBV7-9 and TRBJ2-7, is DTGVSQNPRHKITKRGQNVTFRCDPISEHNRLYWYRQTLGQGPEFLTYFQNEAQLEKSRLLSDRFSAERPKGSFSTLEIQRTEQGDSAMYLCASRDDRYSYEQYFGPGTRLTVT.

This chain connects TRBV7-2 to TRBJ1-5; the D is unclear. V gave up 2 bases and J gave up 3 bases, with 8 bases separating them. Per the germline V gene, CDR1 is SGHTA and CDR2 is FQGNSA. The CDR3 is made up of 14 amino acids. The CDR3 nucleotides read TGTGCCAGCAGCTTACTCAGCTCCAATCAGCCCCAGCATTTT. Translated, it gives CASSLLSSNQPQHF.

At least ten counts were recorded for this clonotype. J is TRBJ1-4 and V is TRBV5-1; D remains unclear. Between the trimmed V and J ends, which lost 2 bases and 0 bases, there was a span of 8 bases. The germline V gene has CDR1 SGHRS and CDR2 YFSETQ. The CDR3 contains 15 residues. CDR3 amino acids: CASSFNPATNEKLFF. CDR3 nucleotide sequence: TGCGCCAGCAGCTTTAACCCTGCAACTAATGAAAAACTGTTTTTT. The variable domain in full, with the rest retrieved from reference TRBV5-1 and TRBJ1-4, is KAGVTQTPRYLIKTRGQQVTLSCSPISGHRSVSWYQQTPGQGLQFLFEYFSETQRNKGNFPGRFSGRQFSNSRSEMNVSTLELGDSALYLCASSFNPATNEKLFFGSGTQLSVL.

The chain combines TRBV4-1 with TRBJ2-7; TRBD2 matches at 7 bases. J was trimmed by 2 bases and V by 7 bases; bases with no gene match: 11. In germline, CDR1 is MGHRA, CDR2 YSYEKL. CDR3 size: 15 residues. The CDR3 coding sequence is TGCGCCAGCACCACGTTGGTAGCGGGTCCCTACGAGCAGTACTTC. Protein product: CASTTLVAGPYEQYF.

This clonotype showed up many times. The V gene is TRBV2, the J gene TRBJ2-1; 7 nucleotides line up with TRBD2. Germline V gene sequence: CDR1 SNHLY, CDR2 FYNNEI. The CDR3 sequence is 15 residues long. Trimming took 4 bases from V and 8 from J; bases not matched to a gene: 11. CDR3 protein: CASSGGYGGSDEQFF. The CDR3 bases are TGTGCCAGCAGTGGGGGCTACGGGGGGAGCGATGAGCAGTTCTTC.